This T cell receptor beta chain came from a study of PD-L1 blockade in urothelial cancer. The ends lost 4 bases at V and 7 bases at J; junction bases unmatched: 9. This CDR3 comprises 14 residues. Germline values: CDR1 MDHEN, CDR2 SYDVKM. Using immunoSEQ multiplex PCR, the repertoire was profiled, and TCRdb retains in-frame clones only, with some absent. Counted here are tens of thousands of clones, 81% occurring once; the ten biggest clones make up 2.5% to 3%. This clonotype was sampled from a man aged 70 or older with urothelial cancer. The rearrangement links TRBV28 to TRBJ2-7; 8 bases are shared with TRBD2. Sequenced here: PBMCs, sampled around atezolizumab (anti-PD-L1) treatment. The CDR3 nucleotides read TGTGCCAGCAGTTCTCAGCGGGAGCGGAGGGAGCAGTACTTC. Translation gives CASSSQRERREQYF. Full variable domain (missing parts from reference TRBV28 and TRBJ2-7): DVKVTQSSRYLVKRTGEKVFLECVQDMDHENMFWYRQDPGLGLRLIYFSYDVKMKEKGDIPEGYSVSREKKERFSLILESASTNQTSMYLCASSSQRERREQYFGPGTRLTVT.